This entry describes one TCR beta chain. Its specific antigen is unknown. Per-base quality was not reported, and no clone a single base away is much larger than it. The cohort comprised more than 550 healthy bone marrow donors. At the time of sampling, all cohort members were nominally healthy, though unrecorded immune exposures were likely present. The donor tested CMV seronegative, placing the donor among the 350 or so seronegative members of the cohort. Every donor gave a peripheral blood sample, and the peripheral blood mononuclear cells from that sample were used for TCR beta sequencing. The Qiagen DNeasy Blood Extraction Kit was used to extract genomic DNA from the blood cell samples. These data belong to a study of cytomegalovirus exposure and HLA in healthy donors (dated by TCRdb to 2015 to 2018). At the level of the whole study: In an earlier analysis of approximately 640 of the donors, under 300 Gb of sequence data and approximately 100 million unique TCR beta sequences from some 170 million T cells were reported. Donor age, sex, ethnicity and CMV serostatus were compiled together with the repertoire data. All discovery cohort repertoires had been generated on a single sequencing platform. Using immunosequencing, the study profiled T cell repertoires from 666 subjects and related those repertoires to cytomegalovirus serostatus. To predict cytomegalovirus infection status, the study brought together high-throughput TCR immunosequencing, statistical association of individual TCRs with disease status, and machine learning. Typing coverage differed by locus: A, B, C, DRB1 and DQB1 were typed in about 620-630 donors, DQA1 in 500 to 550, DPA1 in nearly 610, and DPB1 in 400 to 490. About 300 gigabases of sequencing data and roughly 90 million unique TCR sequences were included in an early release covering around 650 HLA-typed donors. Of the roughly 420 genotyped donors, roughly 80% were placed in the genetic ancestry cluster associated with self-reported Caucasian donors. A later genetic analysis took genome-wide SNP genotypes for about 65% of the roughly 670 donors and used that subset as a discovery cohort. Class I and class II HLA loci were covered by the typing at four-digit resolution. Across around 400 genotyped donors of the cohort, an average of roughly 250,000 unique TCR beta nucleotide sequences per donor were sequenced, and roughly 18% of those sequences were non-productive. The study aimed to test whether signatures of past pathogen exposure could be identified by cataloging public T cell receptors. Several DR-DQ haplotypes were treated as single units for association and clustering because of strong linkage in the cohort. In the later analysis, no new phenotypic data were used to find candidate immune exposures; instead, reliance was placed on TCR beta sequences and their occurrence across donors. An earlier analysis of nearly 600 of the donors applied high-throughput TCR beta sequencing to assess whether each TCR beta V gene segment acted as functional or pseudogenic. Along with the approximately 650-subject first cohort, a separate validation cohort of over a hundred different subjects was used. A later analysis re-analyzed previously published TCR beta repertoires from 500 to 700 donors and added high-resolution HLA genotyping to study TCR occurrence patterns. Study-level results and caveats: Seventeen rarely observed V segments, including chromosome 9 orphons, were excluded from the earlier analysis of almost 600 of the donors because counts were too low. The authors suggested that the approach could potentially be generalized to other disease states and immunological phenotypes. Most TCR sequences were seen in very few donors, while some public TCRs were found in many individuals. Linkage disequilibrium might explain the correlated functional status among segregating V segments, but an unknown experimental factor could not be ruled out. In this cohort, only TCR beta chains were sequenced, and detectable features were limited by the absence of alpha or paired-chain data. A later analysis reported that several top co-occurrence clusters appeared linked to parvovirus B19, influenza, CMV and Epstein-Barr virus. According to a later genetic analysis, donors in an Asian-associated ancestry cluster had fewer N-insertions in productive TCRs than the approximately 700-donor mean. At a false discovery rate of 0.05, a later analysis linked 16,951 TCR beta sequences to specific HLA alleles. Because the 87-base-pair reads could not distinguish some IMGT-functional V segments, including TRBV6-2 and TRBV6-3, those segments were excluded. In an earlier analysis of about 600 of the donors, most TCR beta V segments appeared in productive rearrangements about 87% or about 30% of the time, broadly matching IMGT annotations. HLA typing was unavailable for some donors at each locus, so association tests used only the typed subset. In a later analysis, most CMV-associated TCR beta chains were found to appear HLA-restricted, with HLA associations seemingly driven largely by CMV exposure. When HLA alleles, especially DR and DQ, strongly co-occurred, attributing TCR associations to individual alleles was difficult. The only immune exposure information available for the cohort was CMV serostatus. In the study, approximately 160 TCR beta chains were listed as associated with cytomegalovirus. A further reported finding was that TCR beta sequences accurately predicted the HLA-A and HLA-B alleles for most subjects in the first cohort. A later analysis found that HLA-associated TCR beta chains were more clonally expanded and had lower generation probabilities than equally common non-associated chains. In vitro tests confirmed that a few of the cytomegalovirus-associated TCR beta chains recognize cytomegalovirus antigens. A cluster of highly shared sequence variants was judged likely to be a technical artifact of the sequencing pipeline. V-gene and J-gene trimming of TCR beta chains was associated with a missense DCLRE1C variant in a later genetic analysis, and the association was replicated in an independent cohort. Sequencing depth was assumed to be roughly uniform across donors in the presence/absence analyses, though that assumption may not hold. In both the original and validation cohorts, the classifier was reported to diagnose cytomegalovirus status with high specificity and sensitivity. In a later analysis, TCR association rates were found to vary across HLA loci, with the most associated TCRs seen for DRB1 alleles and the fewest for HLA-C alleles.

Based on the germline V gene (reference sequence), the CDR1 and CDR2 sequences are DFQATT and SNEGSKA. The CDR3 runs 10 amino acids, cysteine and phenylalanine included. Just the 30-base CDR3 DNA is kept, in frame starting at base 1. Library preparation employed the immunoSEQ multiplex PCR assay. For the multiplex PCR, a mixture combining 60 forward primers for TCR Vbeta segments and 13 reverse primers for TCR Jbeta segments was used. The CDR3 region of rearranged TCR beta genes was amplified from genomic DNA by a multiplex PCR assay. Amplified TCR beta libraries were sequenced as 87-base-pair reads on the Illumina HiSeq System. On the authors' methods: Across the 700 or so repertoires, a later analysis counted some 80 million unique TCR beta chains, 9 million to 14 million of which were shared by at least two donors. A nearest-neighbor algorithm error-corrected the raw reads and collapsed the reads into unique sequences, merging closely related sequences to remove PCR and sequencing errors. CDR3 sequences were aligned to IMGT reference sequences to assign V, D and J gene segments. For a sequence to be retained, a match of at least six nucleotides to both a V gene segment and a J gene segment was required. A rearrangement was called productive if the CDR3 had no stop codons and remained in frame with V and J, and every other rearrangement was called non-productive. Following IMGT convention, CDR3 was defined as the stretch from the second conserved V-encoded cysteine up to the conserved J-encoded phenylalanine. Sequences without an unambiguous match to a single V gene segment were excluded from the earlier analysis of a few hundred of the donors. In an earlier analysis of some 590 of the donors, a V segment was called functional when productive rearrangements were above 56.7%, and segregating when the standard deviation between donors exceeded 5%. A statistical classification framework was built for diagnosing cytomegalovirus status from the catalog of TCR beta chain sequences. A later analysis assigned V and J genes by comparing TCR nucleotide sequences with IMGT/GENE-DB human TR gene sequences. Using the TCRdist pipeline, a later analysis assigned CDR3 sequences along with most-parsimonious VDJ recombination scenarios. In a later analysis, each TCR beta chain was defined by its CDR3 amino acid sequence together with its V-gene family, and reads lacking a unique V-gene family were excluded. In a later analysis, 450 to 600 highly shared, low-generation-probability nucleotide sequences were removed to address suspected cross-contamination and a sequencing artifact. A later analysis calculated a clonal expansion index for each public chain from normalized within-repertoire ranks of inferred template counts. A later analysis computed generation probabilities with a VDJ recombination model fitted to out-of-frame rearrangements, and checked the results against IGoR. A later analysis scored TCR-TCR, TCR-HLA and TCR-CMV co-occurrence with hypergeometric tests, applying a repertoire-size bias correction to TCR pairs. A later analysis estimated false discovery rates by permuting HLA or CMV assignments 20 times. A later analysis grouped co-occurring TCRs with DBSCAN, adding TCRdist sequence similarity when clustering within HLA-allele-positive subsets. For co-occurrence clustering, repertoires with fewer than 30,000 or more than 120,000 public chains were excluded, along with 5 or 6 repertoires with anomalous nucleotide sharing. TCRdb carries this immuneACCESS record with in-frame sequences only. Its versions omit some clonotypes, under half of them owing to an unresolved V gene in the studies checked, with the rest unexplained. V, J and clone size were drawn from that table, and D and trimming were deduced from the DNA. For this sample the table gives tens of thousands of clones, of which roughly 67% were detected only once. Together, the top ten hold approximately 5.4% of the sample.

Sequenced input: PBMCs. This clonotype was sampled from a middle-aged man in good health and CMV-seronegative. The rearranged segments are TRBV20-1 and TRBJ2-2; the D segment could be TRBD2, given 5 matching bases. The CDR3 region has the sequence CNVEGGELFF. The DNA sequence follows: TGCAATGTAGAGGGCGGGGAGCTGTTTTTT.